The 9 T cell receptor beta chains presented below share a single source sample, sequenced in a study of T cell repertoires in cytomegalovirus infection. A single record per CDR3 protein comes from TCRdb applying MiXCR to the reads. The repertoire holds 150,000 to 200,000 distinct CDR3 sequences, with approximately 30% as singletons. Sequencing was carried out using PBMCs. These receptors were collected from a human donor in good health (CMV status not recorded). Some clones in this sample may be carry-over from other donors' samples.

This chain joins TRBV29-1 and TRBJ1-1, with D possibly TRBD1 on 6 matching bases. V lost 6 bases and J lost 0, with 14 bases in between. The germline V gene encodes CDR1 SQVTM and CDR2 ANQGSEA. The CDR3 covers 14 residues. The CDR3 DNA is TGCAGCGTGGAGGGGGGCCGGGTGAACACTGAAGCTTTCTTT. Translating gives CSVEGGRVNTEAFF.

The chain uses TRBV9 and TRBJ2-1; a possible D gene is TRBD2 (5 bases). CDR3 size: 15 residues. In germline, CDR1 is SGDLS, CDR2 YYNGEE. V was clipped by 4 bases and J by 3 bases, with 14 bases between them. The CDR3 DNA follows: TGTGCCAGCAGCCCCGCCGGGAATCTCTACAATGAGCAGTTCTTC. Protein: CASSPAGNLYNEQFF.

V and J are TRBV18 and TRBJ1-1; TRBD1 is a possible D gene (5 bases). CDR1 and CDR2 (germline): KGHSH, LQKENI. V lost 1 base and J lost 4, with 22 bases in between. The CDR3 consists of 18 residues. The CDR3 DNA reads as TGTGCCAGCTCACCACAAGCCGGGGACGGTGTATGGGGCACTGAAGCTTTCTTT. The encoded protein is CASSPQAGDGVWGTEAFF. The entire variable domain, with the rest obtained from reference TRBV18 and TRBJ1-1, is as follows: NAGVMQNPRHLVRRRGQEARLRCSPMKGHSHVYWYRQLPEEGLKFMVYLQKENIIDESGMPKERFSAEFPKEGPSILRIQQVVRGDSAAYFCASSPQAGDGVWGTEAFFGQGTRLTVV.

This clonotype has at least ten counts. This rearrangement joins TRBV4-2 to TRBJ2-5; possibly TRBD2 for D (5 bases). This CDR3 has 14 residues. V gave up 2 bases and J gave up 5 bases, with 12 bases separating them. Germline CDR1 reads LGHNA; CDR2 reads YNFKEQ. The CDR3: CASSQISDGETQYF. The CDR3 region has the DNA TGTGCCAGCAGCCAAATTAGCGACGGGGAGACCCAGTACTTC.

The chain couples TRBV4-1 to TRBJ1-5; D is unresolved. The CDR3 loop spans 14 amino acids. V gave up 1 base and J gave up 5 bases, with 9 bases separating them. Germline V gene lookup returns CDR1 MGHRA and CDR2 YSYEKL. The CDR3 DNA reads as TGCGCCAGCAGCCAAGTGGAGCTTGATCAGCCCCAGCATTTT. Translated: CASSQVELDQPQHF.

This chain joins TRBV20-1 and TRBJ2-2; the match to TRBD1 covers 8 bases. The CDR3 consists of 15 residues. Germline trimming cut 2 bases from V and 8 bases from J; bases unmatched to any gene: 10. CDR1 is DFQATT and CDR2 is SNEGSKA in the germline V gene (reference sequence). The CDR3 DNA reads TGCAGTGCTAGACCAGACAGGGGCCCATTGGGGGAGCTGTTTTTT. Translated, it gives CSARPDRGPLGELFF.

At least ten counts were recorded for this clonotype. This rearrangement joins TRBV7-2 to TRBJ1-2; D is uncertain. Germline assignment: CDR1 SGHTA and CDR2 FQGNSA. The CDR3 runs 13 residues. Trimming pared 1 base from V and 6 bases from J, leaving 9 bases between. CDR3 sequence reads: CASSLGTADGYTF. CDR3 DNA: TGTGCCAGCAGCTTAGGGACCGCTGATGGCTACACCTTC. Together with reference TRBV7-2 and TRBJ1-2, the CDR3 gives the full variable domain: GAGVSQSPSNKVTEKGKDVELRCDPISGHTALYWYRQSLGQGLEFLIYFQGNSAPDKSGLPSDRFSAERTGGSVSTLTIQRTQQEDSAVYLCASSLGTADGYTFGSGTRLTVV.

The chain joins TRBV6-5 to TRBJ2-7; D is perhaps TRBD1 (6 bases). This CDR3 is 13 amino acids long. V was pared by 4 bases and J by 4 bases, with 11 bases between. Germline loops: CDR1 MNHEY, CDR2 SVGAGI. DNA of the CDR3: TGTGCCAGCAGTTCCAGGGGCACGTACGAGCAGTACTTC. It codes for CASSSRGTYEQYF.

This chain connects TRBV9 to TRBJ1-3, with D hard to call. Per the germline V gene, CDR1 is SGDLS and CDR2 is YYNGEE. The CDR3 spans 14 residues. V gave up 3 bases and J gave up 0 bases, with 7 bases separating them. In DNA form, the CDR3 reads TGTGCCAGCAGCGCTCCGGTCTCTGGAAACACCATATATTTT. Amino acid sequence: CASSAPVSGNTIYF.